The present TCR beta chain was sequenced within a study of human T cells and chemical hapten exposure listed by TCRdb under 2021. With regard to the full study: For sensitization, 2% DPC in acetone was applied to an approximately 2 cm by approximately 2 cm area of upper inner arm skin. Weekly therapeutic DPC doses were additionally applied to the scalp of patients throughout the roughly 23-week study period. Patch testing on the upper back used Finn chambers containing 0.01% DPC, with scoring done after 6 days according to International Contact Dermatitis Research Group standards. Most of the patients in the cohort were female, and the cohort covered alopecia areata with under or over 50% scalp involvement, alopecia totalis and alopecia universalis. Libraries were pooled for sequencing, and per-sample TCR yields varied mainly because of small differences in library volumes within the pool. In alopecia patients, the study followed how the peripheral blood TCR repertoire changed in vivo over primary and secondary sensitization to diphenylcyclopropenone (DPC), a hapten. Blood was sampled from patients pre-sensitization (week 0) and at 2, 6 and about 24 weeks after DPC sensitization. Twenty-nine alopecia patients provided blood for TCR sequencing at one to four time points (pre-sensitization, 2, 6 and 24 weeks).

What the time point label conveys for this sample: patch test 2, 6 weeks after DPC sensitization. The treatment or condition label corresponds to: therapeutic diphenylcyclopropenone sensitization with weekly scalp DPC. At each patch-test visit, blood was drawn before the patch test was applied. Patients were eligible if aged 18 to 70, diagnosed with alopecia and judged suitable for DPC therapy, and pregnant patients were excluded. Unfractionated whole blood was collected in Tempus Blood RNA tubes, and total RNA was extracted from that blood. This clonotype has ten or more counts. Its antigen specificity is not known. Per-base qualities were not stored, and no clone one base away is much larger. What the research found in general, with its limitations: After repeated subsampling, changes were observed in the strength of the expansion versus patch-test correlation and in the threshold at which the correlation became significant. Because every patient had alopecia, a presumed autoimmune disease, the patients' immune response might differ from that of healthy individuals. The number of TCRs above 1 in 1000 frequency did not change with DPC sensitization; there was no evidence of global repertoire structure alterations. Expanded TCRs formed significantly more large CDR3 similarity clusters than pre-sensitization or healthy control sets, consistent with antigen-driven responses. Patch test score correlated positively with the number of PT1 expanded TCRs, reaching significance at thresholds 8, 16 and 32 but not at 4.

The library relied on RACE. Sequencing was carried out with a NextSeq 500. During library preparation, unique molecular identifiers were attached to individual cDNA molecules so that TCRs could be counted quantitatively and reproducibly. Both TCR alpha and TCR beta chains were sequenced from each blood RNA sample. For the original study's pipeline: Samples had a median of around 92,000 TCRs, with a range from about 23,224 to 750,000. V, J and CDR3 annotation of the TCR reads was performed with the Decombinator software suite. For PS versus PT1 abundance plots, all samples were subsampled to the same number of TCRs (28,000). TCRs were defined as expanded if absent before sensitization and observed at least eight times at the 2-week time point. TCRdb trimmed the raw reads at Q25, called clones with MiXCR and kept productive beta chains. Here each entry gathers all rows of one CDR3 protein and keeps the most common genes and DNA. The V and J calls shown here were made by TCRdb, not taken from the authors' results. For this sample there are roughly 100,000 distinct CDR3 sequences; about 9.3% appear just once. Jointly, the top ten make up approximately 2% of the sample.

Material: whole blood, obtained in connection with sensitization to the hapten diphenylcyclopropenone (DPC). The sequence was collected from a woman aged 40-49 years with alopecia areata. Some clones in this sample may be carry-over from other donors' samples.

The nucleotide sequence reads TGTGCCAGCAGCCCGGTCCCCGGCGAAAAACTGTTTTTT. It is translated as CASSPVPGEKLFF. This chain joins TRBV27 to TRBJ1-4, with the D gene uncertain. The CDR3 starts with the cysteine, ends with the phenylalanine, and has 13 residues. The entry retains the CDR3 DNA only, 39 bases that are in frame from base 1. V is shortened by 6 bases, J by 8 bases, and the region joining them spans 13 bases. The germline V gene (reference sequence) sets CDR1 to MNHEY and CDR2 to SMNVEV.